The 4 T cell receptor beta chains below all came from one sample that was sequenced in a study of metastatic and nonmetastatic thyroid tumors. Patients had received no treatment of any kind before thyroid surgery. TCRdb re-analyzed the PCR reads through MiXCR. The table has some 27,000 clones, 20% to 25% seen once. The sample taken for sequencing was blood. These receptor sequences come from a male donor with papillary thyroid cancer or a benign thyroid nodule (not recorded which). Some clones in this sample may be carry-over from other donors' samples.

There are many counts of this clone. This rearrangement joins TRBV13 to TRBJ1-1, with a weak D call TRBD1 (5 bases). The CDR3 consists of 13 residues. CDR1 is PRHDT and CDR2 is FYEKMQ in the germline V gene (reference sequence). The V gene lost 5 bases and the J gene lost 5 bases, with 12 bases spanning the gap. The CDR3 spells CASSPEGRTEAFF. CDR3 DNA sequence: TGTGCCAGCAGCCCAGAGGGGAGAACTGAAGCTTTCTTT.

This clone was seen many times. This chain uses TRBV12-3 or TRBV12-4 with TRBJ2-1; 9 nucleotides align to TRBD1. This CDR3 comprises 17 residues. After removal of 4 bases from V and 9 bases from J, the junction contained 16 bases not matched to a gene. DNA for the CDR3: TGTGCCAGCAGTTACTCCACCGGGACAGGGATACGAGGTGAGCAGTTCTTC. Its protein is CASSYSTGTGIRGEQFF.

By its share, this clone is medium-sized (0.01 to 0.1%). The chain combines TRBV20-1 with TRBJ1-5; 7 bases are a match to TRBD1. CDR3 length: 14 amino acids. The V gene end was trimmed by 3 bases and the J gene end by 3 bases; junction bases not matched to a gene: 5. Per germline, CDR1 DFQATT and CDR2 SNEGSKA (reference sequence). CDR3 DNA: TGCAGTGCTAGGACAGGGTTGTTCAATCAGCCCCAGCATTTT. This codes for CSARTGLFNQPQHF.

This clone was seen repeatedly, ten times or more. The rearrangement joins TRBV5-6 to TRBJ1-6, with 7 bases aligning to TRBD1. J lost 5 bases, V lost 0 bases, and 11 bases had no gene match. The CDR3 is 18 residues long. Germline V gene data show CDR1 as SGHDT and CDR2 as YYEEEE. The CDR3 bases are TGTGCCAGCAGCTTGGAGCCCCGAAAGACAGGGCATAATTCACCCCTCCACTTT. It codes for CASSLEPRKTGHNSPLHF.